This is a list of T cell receptor beta chains from one sample in a study of T cell changes during pregnancy in multiple sclerosis. Clones were sequenced by immunoSEQ multiplex PCR, and TCRdb holds only the in-frame ones, with some missing. Found here are roughly 100,000 clones, approximately 90% of them singletons; the top ten hold about 3%. Source: peripheral blood, taken after pregnancy. All receptors derive from a female donor with multiple sclerosis, enrolled in a pregnancy study. Both conserved end residues are part of each CDR3. Fields, in order: clone size, CDR3 length, V gene, J gene, D gene, CDR3 protein, CDR3 DNA. The D gene is left open where the match is weak. Expanded clones are given a class, and other clones once, few, many or no size at all.

size: -; length: 14; V: TRBV5-4; J: TRBJ2-7; D: -; CDR3: CASSFGRGPYEQYF; DNA: TGTGCCAGCAGCTTTGGCAGGGGACCCTACGAGCAGTACTTC
size: -; length: 16; V: TRBV6-1; J: TRBJ1-5; D: TRBD1; CDR3: CASSAGGTGLVQPQHF; DNA: TGTGCCAGCAGTGCGGGTGGGACAGGGTTAGTTCAGCCCCAGCATTTT
size: -; length: 12; V: TRBV2; J: TRBJ1-4; D: -; CDR3: CASTATNEKLFF; DNA: TGTGCCAGCACAGCAACTAATGAAAAACTGTTTTTT
size: few; length: 13; V: TRBV10-3; J: TRBJ2-7; D: -; CDR3: CAISGHSSYEQYF; DNA: TGTGCCATCAGTGGGCACAGCTCCTACGAGCAGTACTTC
size: -; length: 15; V: TRBV15; J: TRBJ1-6; D: -; CDR3: CATSEDTNNGSPLHF; DNA: TGTGCCACCAGCGAGGACACCAACAACGGTTCACCCCTCCACTTT
size: -; length: 12; V: TRBV29-1; J: TRBJ2-7; D: -; CDR3: CSVGQGIYEQYF; DNA: TGCAGCGTTGGGCAGGGAATATACGAGCAGTACTTC
size: -; length: 16; V: TRBV6-5; J: TRBJ1-6; D: -; CDR3: CASSYSRSGGRGALHF; DNA: TGTGCCAGCAGTTACTCACGATCGGGAGGCCGGGGGGCCCTCCACTTT
size: -; length: 11; V: TRBV30; J: TRBJ2-7; D: TRBD2; CDR3: CAWIEGGLQYF; DNA: TGTGCCTGGATTGAGGGAGGGTTACAGTACTTC
size: -; length: 12; V: TRBV11-2; J: TRBJ2-1; D: -; CDR3: CASSQPGSEQFF; DNA: TGTGCCAGCAGCCAGCCTGGGAGTGAGCAGTTCTTC
size: -; length: 17; V: TRBV2; J: TRBJ2-7; D: TRBD1; CDR3: CAIRTGTGNSFSYEQYF; DNA: TGTGCCATCAGAACGGGGACAGGGAACTCATTCTCCTACGAGCAGTACTTC
size: once; length: 11; V: TRBV7-8; J: TRBJ2-5; D: -; CDR3: CASSRSETQYF; DNA: TGTGCCAGCAGCCGTTCCGAGACCCAGTACTTC
size: few; length: 14; V: TRBV30; J: TRBJ1-6; D: -; CDR3: CAWRYGAYNSPLHF; DNA: TGTGCCTGGAGATATGGAGCCTATAATTCACCCCTCCACTTT
size: -; length: 14; V: TRBV6-6; J: TRBJ2-7; D: -; CDR3: CASSYRGTGYEQYF; DNA: TGTGCCAGCAGTTACCGCGGAACAGGCTACGAGCAGTACTTC
size: -; length: 14; V: TRBV19; J: TRBJ1-4; D: -; CDR3: CASTRRRGLGELFF; DNA: TGTGCCAGTACTCGGCGCAGGGGTCTTGGGGAACTGTTTTTT
size: -; length: 13; V: TRBV7-9; J: TRBJ1-5; D: -; CDR3: CASSLGGGQPQHF; DNA: TGTGCCAGCAGCTTAGGAGGCGGGCAGCCCCAGCATTTT
size: few; length: 15; V: TRBV6-1; J: TRBJ1-5; D: -; CDR3: CASREGPSPNQPQHF; DNA: TGTGCCAGCAGAGAGGGCCCTTCCCCCAATCAGCCCCAGCATTTT
size: -; length: 14; V: TRBV13; J: TRBJ2-7; D: TRBD2; CDR3: CASSWTSGVYEQYF; DNA: TGTGCCAGCAGCTGGACTAGCGGGGTCTACGAGCAGTACTTC
size: -; length: 12; V: TRBV6-4; J: TRBJ1-3; D: -; CDR3: CASIPAGNTIYF; DNA: TGTGCCAGCATCCCCGCTGGAAACACCATATATTTT